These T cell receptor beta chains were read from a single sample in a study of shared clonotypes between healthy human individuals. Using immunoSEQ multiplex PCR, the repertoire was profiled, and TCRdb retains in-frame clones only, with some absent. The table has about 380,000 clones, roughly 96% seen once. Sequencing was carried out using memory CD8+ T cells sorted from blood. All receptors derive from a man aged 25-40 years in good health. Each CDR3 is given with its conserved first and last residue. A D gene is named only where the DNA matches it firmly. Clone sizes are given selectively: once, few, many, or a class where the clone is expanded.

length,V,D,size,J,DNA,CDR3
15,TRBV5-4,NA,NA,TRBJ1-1,TGTGCCAGCAGCTTGCCAGGAGGGATGAACACTGAAGCTTTCTTT,CASSLPGGMNTEAFF
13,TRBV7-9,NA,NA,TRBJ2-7,TGTGCCAGCAGCTTAGAAGGGACTTACGAGCAGTACTTC,CASSLEGTYEQYF
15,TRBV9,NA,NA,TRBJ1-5,TGTGCCAGCAGCGTAGGAGAGGGGAGGAATCAGCCCCAGCATTTT,CASSVGEGRNQPQHF
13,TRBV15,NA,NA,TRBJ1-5,TGTGCCACCAGTCCAGTTACCAATCAGCCCCAGCATTTT,CATSPVTNQPQHF
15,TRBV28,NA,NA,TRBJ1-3,TGTGCCAGCAGCACCAGGTTCCAATCTGGAAACACCATATATTTT,CASSTRFQSGNTIYF
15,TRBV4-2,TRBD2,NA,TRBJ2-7,TGTGCCAGCAGGATCACTAGCGGGAGCTCCTACGAGCAGTACTTC,CASRITSGSSYEQYF
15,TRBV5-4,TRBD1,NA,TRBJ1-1,TGTGCCAGCAGCTACCATCAGGGGGCTAACACTGAAGCTTTCTTT,CASSYHQGANTEAFF
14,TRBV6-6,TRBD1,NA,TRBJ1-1,TGTGCCAGCAGTTGGACAGGGGTGGGCACTGAAGCTTTCTTT,CASSWTGVGTEAFF
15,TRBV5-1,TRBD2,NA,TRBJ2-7,TGCGCCAGCAGCTCCGCTAGCGGCCAATCCTACGAGCAGTACTTC,CASSSASGQSYEQYF
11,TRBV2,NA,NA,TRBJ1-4,TGTGCCAGCAGTCCCACAGAAAAACTGTTTTTT,CASSPTEKLFF
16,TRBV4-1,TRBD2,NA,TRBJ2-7,TGCGCCAGCAGTTTCGGACTAGCGGGAGCGCTCTACGAGCAGTACTTC,CASSFGLAGALYEQYF
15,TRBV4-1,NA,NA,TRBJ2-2,TGCGCCAGCAGCCAAGAGCCTGACGGGGCCGGGGAGCTGTTTTTT,CASSQEPDGAGELFF
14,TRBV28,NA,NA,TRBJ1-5,TGTGCCAGCAGTTTCGACAGGACTAATCAGCCCCAGCATTTT,CASSFDRTNQPQHF
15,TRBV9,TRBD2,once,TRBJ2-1,TGTGCCAGCAGCCTCACTAGCGGGAGGGGTAATGAGCAGTTCTTC,CASSLTSGRGNEQFF
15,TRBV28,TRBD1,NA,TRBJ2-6,TGTGCCAGCAGTTCGGGACAGTCTGGGGCCAACGTCCTGACTTTC,CASSSGQSGANVLTF
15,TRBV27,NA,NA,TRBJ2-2,TGTGCCAGCAGTTTATGGGGGCGGGTCACCGGGGAGCTGTTTTTT,CASSLWGRVTGELFF
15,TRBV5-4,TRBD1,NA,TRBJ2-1,TGTGCCAGCAGCGGCCGGGACAGAGACTACAATGAGCAGTTCTTC,CASSGRDRDYNEQFF
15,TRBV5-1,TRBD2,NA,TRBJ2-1,TGCGCCAGCAGCTTGGTGGCTAGCGGTTACAATGAGCAGTTCTTC,CASSLVASGYNEQFF